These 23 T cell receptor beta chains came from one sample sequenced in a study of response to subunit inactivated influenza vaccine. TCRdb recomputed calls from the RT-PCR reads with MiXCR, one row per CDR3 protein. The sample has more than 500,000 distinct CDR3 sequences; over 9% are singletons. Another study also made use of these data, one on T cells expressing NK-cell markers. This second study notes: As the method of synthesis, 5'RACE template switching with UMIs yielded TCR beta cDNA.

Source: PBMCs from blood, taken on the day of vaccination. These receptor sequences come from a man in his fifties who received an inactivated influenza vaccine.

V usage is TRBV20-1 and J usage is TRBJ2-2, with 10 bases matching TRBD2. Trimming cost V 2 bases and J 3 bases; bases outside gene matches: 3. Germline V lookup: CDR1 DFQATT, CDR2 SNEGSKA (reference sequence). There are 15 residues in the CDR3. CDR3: CSARLAGADTGELFF. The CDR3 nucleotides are TGCAGTGCTAGACTAGCGGGGGCGGACACCGGGGAGCTGTTTTTT.

The CDR3 reads CASSETGASSYEQYF. CDR3 coding DNA: TGTGCCAGCAGTGAAACGGGGGCCAGCTCCTACGAGCAGTACTTC. The chain uses TRBV2 and TRBJ2-7; either TRBD1 or TRBD2 may fit D (6 bases each). Germline V gene lookup returns CDR1 SNHLY and CDR2 FYNNEI. The V and J ends lost 2 bases and 0 bases respectively, with 11 bases between them. CDR3 length: 15 residues.

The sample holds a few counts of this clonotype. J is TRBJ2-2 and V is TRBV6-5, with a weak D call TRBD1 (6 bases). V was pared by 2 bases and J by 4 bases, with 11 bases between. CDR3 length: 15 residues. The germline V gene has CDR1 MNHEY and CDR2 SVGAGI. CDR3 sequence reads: CASSYGYRATGELFF. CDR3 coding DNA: TGTGCCAGCAGTTACGGGTACAGGGCCACCGGGGAGCTGTTTTTT.

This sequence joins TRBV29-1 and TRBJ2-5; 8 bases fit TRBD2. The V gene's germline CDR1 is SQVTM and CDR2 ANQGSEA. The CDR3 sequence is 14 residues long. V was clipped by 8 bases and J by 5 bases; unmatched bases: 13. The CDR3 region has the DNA TGCAGCATCCGACTAGCGCTACAGTGGGAGACCCAGTACTTC. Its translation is CSIRLALQWETQYF.

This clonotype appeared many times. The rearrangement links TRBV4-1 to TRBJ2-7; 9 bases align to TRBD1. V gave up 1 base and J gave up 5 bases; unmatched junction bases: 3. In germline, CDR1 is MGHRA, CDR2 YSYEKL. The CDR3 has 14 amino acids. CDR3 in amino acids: CASSQGTGADEQYF. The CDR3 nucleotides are TGCGCCAGCAGCCAAGGGACAGGGGCTGACGAGCAGTACTTC.

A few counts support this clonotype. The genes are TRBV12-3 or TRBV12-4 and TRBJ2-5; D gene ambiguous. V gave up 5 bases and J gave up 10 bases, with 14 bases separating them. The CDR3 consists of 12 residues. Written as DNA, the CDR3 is TGTGCCAGCAGTGGGCAGTGGCCGGGCCAGTACTTC. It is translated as CASSGQWPGQYF.

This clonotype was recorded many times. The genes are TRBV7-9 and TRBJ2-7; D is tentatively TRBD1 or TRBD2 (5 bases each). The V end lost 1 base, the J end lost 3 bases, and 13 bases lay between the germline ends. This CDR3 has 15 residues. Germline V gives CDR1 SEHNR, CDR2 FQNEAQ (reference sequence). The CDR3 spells CASSLGTGRGYEQYF. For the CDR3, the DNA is TGTGCCAGCAGCTTAGGGACGGGACGGGGCTACGAGCAGTACTTC.

The CDR3 DNA follows: TGTGCCAGCAGCTCGAGACTAGCGGGAACCGAGCAGTACTTC. This translates into CASSSRLAGTEQYF. V usage is TRBV7-2 and J usage is TRBJ2-7, with TRBD2 matching over 11 bases. Looked up from germline, CDR1 is SGHTA and CDR2 is FQGNSA. The CDR3 totals 14 residues. After removal of 4 bases from V and 6 bases from J, the junction contained 5 bases not matched to a gene.

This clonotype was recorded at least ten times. The CDR3 reads CASSFFIASGRSSYNEQFF. CDR3 coding DNA: TGTGCCAGCAGTTTTTTTATCGCTAGCGGGAGGAGCTCCTACAATGAGCAGTTCTTC. This rearrangement joins TRBV28 to TRBJ2-1, with 11 bases identical to TRBD2. Trimming removed 3 bases from V and 0 bases from J; junction bases left unmatched: 10. The CDR3 runs to 19 residues. The V gene's germline CDR1 is MDHEN and CDR2 SYDVKM.

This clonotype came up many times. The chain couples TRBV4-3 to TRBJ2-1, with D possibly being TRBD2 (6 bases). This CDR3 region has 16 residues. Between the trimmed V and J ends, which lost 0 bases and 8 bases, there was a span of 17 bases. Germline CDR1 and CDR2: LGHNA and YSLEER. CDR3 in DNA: TGCGCCAGCAGCCAAGATCGGCGGGGCTCCTTTGATGAGCAGTTCTTC. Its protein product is CASSQDRRGSFDEQFF.

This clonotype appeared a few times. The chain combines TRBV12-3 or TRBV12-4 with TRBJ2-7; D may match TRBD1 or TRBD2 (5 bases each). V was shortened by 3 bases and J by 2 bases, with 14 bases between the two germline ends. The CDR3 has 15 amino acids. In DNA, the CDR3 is TGTGCCAGCAGTTTTCCGGCGCAGGGAGCCTACGAGCAGTACTTC. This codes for CASSFPAQGAYEQYF.

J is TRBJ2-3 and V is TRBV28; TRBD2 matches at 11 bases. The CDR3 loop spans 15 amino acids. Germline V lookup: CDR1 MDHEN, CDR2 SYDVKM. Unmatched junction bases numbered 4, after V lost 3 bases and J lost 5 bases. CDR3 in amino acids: CASSLTSGAGDTQYF. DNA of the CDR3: TGTGCCAGCAGTTTGACTAGCGGGGCGGGAGATACGCAGTATTTT.

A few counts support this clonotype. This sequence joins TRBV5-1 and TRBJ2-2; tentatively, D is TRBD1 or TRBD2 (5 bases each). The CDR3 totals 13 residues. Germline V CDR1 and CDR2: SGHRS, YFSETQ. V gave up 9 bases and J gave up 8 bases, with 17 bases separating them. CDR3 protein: CATTGPIMGELFF. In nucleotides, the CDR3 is TGCGCCACCACGGGGCCAATTATGGGGGAGCTGTTTTTT.

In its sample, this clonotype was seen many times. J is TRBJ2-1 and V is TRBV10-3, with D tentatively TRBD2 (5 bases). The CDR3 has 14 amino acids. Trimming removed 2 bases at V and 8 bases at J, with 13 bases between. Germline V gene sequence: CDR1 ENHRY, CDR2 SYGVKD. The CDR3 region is CAISEPSTRYEQFF. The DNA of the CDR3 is TGTGCCATCAGTGAGCCTTCAACTAGGTATGAGCAGTTCTTC.

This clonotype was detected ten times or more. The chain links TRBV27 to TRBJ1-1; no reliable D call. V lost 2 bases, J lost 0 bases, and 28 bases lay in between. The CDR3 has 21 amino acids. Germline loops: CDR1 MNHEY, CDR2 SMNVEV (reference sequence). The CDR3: CASSLRAHTQFSREMNTEAFF. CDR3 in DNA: TGTGCCAGCAGTTTAAGGGCCCATACACAGTTTTCCCGTGAGATGAACACTGAAGCTTTCTTT.

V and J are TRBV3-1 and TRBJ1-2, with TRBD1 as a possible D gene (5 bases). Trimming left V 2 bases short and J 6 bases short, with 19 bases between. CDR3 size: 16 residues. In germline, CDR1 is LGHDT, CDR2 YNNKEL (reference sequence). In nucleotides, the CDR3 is TGTGCCAGCAGCCAAACAGGCAAGACCCTATTTGATGGCTACACCTTC. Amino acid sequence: CASSQTGKTLFDGYTF.

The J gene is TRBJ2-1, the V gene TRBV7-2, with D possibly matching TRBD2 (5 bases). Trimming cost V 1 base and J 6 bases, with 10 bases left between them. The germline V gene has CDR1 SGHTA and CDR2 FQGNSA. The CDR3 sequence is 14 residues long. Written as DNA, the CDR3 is TGTGCCAGCAGCTTAGATGCGGGTCGCAATGAGCAGTTCTTC. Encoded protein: CASSLDAGRNEQFF. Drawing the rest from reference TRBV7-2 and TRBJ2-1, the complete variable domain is GAGVSQSPSNKVTEKGKDVELRCDPISGHTALYWYRQSLGQGLEFLIYFQGNSAPDKSGLPSDRFSAERTGGSVSTLTIQRTQQEDSAVYLCASSLDAGRNEQFFGPGTRLTVL.

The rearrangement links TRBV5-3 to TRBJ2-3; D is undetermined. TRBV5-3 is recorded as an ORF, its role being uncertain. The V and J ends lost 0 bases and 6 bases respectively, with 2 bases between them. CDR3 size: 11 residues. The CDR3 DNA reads TGTGCCAGAAGCTTGGAGGATACGCAGTATTTT. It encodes CARSLEDTQYF.

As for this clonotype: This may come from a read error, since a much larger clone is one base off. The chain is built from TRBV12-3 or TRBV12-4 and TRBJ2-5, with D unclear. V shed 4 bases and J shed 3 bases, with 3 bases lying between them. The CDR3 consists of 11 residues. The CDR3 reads CASSYEETQYF. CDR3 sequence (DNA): TGTGCCAGCAGTTATGAAGAGACCCAGTACTTC.

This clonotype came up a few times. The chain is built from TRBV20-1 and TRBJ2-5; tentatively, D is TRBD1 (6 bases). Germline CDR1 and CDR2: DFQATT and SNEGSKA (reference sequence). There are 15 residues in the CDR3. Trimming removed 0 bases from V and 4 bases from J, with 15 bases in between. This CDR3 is CSARDRGGRGETQYF. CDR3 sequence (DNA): TGCAGTGCTAGAGATAGAGGAGGCAGGGGAGAGACCCAGTACTTC.

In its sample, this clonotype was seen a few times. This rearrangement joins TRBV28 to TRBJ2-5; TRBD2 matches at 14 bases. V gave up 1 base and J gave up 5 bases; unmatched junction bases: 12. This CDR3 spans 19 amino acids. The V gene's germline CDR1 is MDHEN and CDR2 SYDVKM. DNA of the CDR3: TGTGCCAGCAGTTTATCCCCGCTGACTAGCGGGGGGGCGTGGGAGACCCAGTACTTC. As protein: CASSLSPLTSGGAWETQYF.

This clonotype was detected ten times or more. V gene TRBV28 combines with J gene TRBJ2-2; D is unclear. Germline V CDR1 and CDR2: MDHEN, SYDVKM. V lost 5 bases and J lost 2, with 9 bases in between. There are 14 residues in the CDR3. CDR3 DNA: TGTGCCAGCAGTGGACCGGTAAACACCGGGGAGCTGTTTTTT. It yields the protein CASSGPVNTGELFF.

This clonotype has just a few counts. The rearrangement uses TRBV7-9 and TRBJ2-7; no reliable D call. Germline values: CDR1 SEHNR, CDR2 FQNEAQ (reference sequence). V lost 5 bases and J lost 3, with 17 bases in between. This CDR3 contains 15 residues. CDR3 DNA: TGTGCCAGCAGCCCTCAATTAGCCACAAACTACGAGCAGTACTTC. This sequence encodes CASSPQLATNYEQYF. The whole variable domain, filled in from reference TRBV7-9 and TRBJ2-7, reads DTGVSQNPRHKITKRGQNVTFRCDPISEHNRLYWYRQTLGQGPEFLTYFQNEAQLEKSRLLSDRFSAERPKGSFSTLEIQRTEQGDSAMYLCASSPQLATNYEQYFGPGTRLTVT.